These T cell receptor beta chains were read from a single sample in a study of blood T cell repertoires in COVID-19. Clones were read by immunoSEQ multiplex PCR, and TCRdb kept only the in-frame ones, dropping some. This sample has some 340,000 clones; about four fifths occur once, and the top ten carry 2.5% to 3%. The sample was peripheral blood. These receptors all come from a man aged 25 to 40 with active or convalescent COVID-19. CDR3s include the opening cysteine and the closing phenylalanine or tryptophan. The D gene is left open where the match is weak. Rows may omit the clone size; those that give it use once, few, many or a size class.

size | D | J | V | CDR3 | DNA
NA | TRBD2 | TRBJ2-7 | TRBV11-3 | CASSPLGTSGFYEQYF | TGTGCCAGCAGCCCTCTCGGGACTAGCGGCTTCTACGAGCAGTACTTC
NA | TRBD2 | TRBJ2-1 | TRBV11-2 | CASSLSTGTRNDEQFF | TGTGCCAGCAGCTTAAGCACCGGGACTAGGAATGATGAGCAGTTCTTC
once | TRBD1 | TRBJ2-7 | TRBV11-2 | CASSSGQAIHEQYF | TGTGCCAGCAGCTCGGGACAGGCTATCCACGAGCAGTACTTC
NA | TRBD1 | TRBJ1-1 | TRBV7-9 | CASSSEGAGSSEAFF | TGTGCCAGCAGCTCAGAGGGGGCAGGATCGTCTGAAGCTTTCTTT
NA | NA | TRBJ2-3 | TRBV24-1 | CATSDLGMTGTDTQYF | TGTGCCACCAGTGATTTAGGCATGACTGGCACAGATACGCAGTATTTT
NA | TRBD1 | TRBJ1-1 | TRBV11-2 | CASSKTGGITEAFF | TGTGCCAGCAGCAAGACAGGGGGTATCACTGAAGCTTTCTTT
NA | TRBD1 | TRBJ1-1 | TRBV30 | CAWSVPGQGEGTEAFF | TGTGCCTGGAGTGTACCCGGACAGGGTGAGGGCACTGAAGCTTTCTTT
NA | TRBD2 | TRBJ2-7 | TRBV7-2 | CASSLARLAGYEQYF | TGTGCCAGCAGCTTAGCGCGACTAGCGGGCTACGAGCAGTACTTC
NA | NA | TRBJ2-7 | TRBV25-1 | CASSGRLATYEQYF | TGTGCCAGCAGTGGGAGGCTAGCGACCTACGAGCAGTACTTC
NA | NA | TRBJ2-7 | TRBV5-1 | CASSPGTPYEQYF | TGCGCCAGCAGCCCCGGGACTCCCTACGAGCAGTACTTC
NA | TRBD1 | TRBJ1-1 | TRBV4-1 | CASSQPYPTGVNTEAFF | TGCGCCAGCAGCCAACCCTACCCGACAGGGGTGAACACTGAAGCTTTCTTT
once | NA | TRBJ1-5 | TRBV19 | CASSIAQQGAHQPQHF | TGTGCCAGTAGTATAGCTCAACAGGGAGCCCATCAGCCCCAGCATTTT
NA | NA | TRBJ2-3 | TRBV3-1/TRBV3-2 | CASSQAYLSDTQYF | TGTGCCAGCAGCCAAGCCTACCTTTCAGATACGCAGTATTTT
NA | NA | TRBJ2-1 | TRBV6-1 | CASSETGSSYNEQFF | TGTGCCAGCAGTGAAACGGGAAGCTCCTACAATGAGCAGTTCTTC
NA | TRBD2 | TRBJ2-5 | TRBV4-2 | CASSQVGTSGSLSAETQYF | TGTGCCAGCAGCCAAGTAGGGACTAGCGGGAGTCTTAGTGCGGAGACCCAGTACTTC
NA | NA | TRBJ1-1 | TRBV28 | CASSLPGRGKAFF | TGTGCCAGCAGTTTACCAGGCCGGGGGAAAGCTTTCTTT
NA | TRBD1 | TRBJ1-1 | TRBV29-1 | CSAETGRNTEAFF | TGCAGCGCCGAGACAGGGAGGAACACTGAAGCTTTCTTT
NA | NA | TRBJ1-3 | TRBV28 | CASSGRGLGGNTIYF | TGTGCCAGCAGCGGCCGGGGTCTAGGTGGAAACACCATATATTTT
NA | TRBD1 | TRBJ2-3 | TRBV15 | CATSSNPGTGGFTQYF | TGTGCCACCAGCAGCAATCCCGGGACAGGGGGCTTCACGCAGTATTTT
NA | TRBD2 | TRBJ2-3 | TRBV19 | CASSMGLAGGRVDTQYF | TGTGCCAGTAGTATGGGCCTAGCGGGGGGCCGGGTAGATACGCAGTATTTT
NA | NA | TRBJ1-4 | TRBV12-3/TRBV12-4 | CASSLSHAGELFF | TGTGCCAGCAGTTTATCCCACGCCGGGGAACTGTTTTTT
NA | NA | TRBJ2-3 | TRBV5-6 | CASSLVGRADTQYF | TGTGCCAGCAGCTTGGTAGGCCGGGCAGATACGCAGTATTTT
NA | NA | TRBJ1-6 | TRBV13 | CASSKSERSPLHF | TGTGCCAGCAGTAAATCCGAGAGGTCACCCCTCCACTTT
NA | NA | TRBJ1-2 | TRBV19 | CASSITWGGLTNGYTF | TGTGCCAGTAGTATCACCTGGGGGGGGCTCACAAATGGCTACACCTTC
NA | TRBD1 | TRBJ1-2 | TRBV19 | CASSTTGDDGYTF | TGTGCCAGTAGTACGACAGGGGATGATGGCTACACCTTC
NA | TRBD2 | TRBJ2-7 | TRBV10-2 | CASSSSGGTYEQYF | TGCGCCAGCAGTTCTAGCGGGGGGACCTACGAGCAGTACTTC
few | TRBD1 | TRBJ2-7 | TRBV6-5 | CASSYSWTGDYEQYF | TGTGCCAGCAGTTACTCCTGGACAGGGGACTACGAGCAGTACTTC
NA | NA | TRBJ2-5 | TRBV5-4 | CASSRGSGGETQYF | TGTGCCAGCAGCCGGGGATCCGGGGGAGAGACCCAGTACTTC
NA | NA | TRBJ2-7 | TRBV4-1 | CASSQSLGLRSSYEQYF | TGCGCCAGCAGCCAATCACTGGGACTGAGGAGCTCCTACGAGCAGTACTTC
NA | NA | TRBJ1-1 | TRBV12-3/TRBV12-4 | CASRPYNTEAFF | TGTGCCAGCCGCCCCTACAACACTGAAGCTTTCTTT
NA | TRBD1 | TRBJ1-1 | TRBV30 | CAWSTATGRNEAFF | TGTGCCTGGAGTACCGCGACAGGGCGAAATGAAGCTTTCTTT
NA | TRBD2 | TRBJ2-7 | TRBV7-2 | CASSRQAGEGEQYF | TGTGCCAGCAGCCGTCAGGCGGGAGAGGGCGAGCAGTACTTC
NA | NA | TRBJ1-1 | TRBV6-6 | CASSYREGAFF | TGTGCCAGCAGTTACAGGGAGGGAGCTTTCTTT
NA | NA | TRBJ1-5 | TRBV28 | CASRQGDQPQHF | TGTGCCAGCAGGCAGGGTGACCAGCCCCAGCATTTT
NA | NA | TRBJ1-5 | TRBV7-8 | CASSLVGEGQPQHF | TGTGCCAGCAGCTTAGTGGGGGAGGGGCAGCCCCAGCATTTT
NA | TRBD1 | TRBJ1-6 | TRBV27 | CASSRDRRLQGFNSPLHF | TGTGCCAGCAGCCGGGACAGGCGGCTCCAGGGGTTTAATTCACCCCTCCACTTT
NA | TRBD2 | TRBJ2-1 | TRBV7-3 | CASSFLPLGREGYNEQFF | TGTGCCAGCAGCTTCCTCCCCCTGGGGCGGGAGGGGTACAATGAGCAGTTCTTC
NA | TRBD2 | TRBJ2-7 | TRBV9 | CASSPGGLAGYSYEQYF | TGTGCCAGCAGCCCGGGCGGGCTAGCGGGCTACTCCTACGAGCAGTACTTC
NA | TRBD1 | TRBJ1-5 | TRBV6-2/TRBV6-3 | CASSPGGELEPQHF | TGTGCCAGCAGCCCAGGGGGGGAACTTGAGCCCCAGCATTTT
NA | NA | TRBJ2-6 | TRBV3-1/TRBV3-2 | CASSHSRLSGANVLTF | TGTGCCAGCAGCCACAGTCGCCTCTCTGGGGCCAACGTCCTGACTTTC
NA | TRBD2 | TRBJ2-1 | TRBV28 | CASSSPGTTIHNEQFF | TGTGCCAGCAGTTCCCCCGGGACTACCATACACAATGAGCAGTTCTTC
few | TRBD1 | TRBJ1-1 | TRBV29-1 | CSAEGATEAFF | TGCAGCGCCGAGGGGGCCACTGAAGCTTTCTTT
NA | NA | TRBJ2-3 | TRBV25-1 | CASSETPGDTQYF | TGTGCCAGCAGTGAAACCCCGGGGGATACGCAGTATTTT
NA | NA | TRBJ2-2 | TRBV5-4 | CASSLGATGRGAGELFF | TGTGCCAGCAGCTTGGGGGCGACAGGTCGAGGCGCCGGGGAGCTGTTTTTT
NA | NA | TRBJ1-6 | TRBV7-3 | CASSRGWNSPLHF | TGTGCCAGCAGCAGGGGATGGAATTCACCCCTCCACTTT
few | NA | TRBJ2-2 | TRBV11-3 | CASSLDTGLTGELFF | TGTGCCAGCAGCTTAGATACGGGGTTGACCGGGGAGCTGTTTTTT
NA | NA | TRBJ2-7 | TRBV29-1 | CSVSRGANEQYF | TGCAGCGTATCCCGTGGGGCGAACGAGCAGTACTTC
NA | NA | TRBJ1-3 | TRBV2 | CASTLTGNTIYF | TGTGCCAGCACTCTAACTGGAAACACCATATATTTT
NA | TRBD2 | TRBJ2-1 | TRBV6-5 | CASREGGVAYNEQFF | TGTGCCAGCAGAGAGGGAGGGGTCGCCTACAATGAGCAGTTCTTC
NA | NA | TRBJ1-6 | TRBV27 | CASTREGNSPLHF | TGTGCCAGCACGAGGGAGGGGAATTCACCCCTCCACTTT
NA | TRBD2 | TRBJ2-1 | TRBV24-1 | CATSGTSGSAGHNEQFF | TGTGCCACCTCCGGGACTAGCGGGAGCGCCGGGCACAATGAGCAGTTCTTC
NA | TRBD2 | TRBJ2-1 | TRBV4-2 | CASSQGGGRSSYNEQFF | TGTGCCAGCAGCCAAGGAGGCGGGAGGAGCTCCTACAATGAGCAGTTCTTC